These 31 T cell receptor beta chains came from one sample sequenced in a study of sequential checkpoint blockade in melanoma. Treatment reported: randomized to nivolumab then ipilimumab (arm A) or the reverse (arm B). Repertoires were generated with immunoSEQ multiplex PCR, while TCRdb's copy carries only in-frame clones and drops some. The sample includes 5,000 to 8,000 clones, approximately 21% of them seen just once. Sample: tumor tissue (inferred from file names), taken from a patient given nivolumab and ipilimumab in sequence. These receptors all come from a human donor with melanoma.

This clone was seen a few times. This chain connects TRBV27 to TRBJ2-1; 7 bases match TRBD2. Germline CDR1 reads MNHEY; CDR2 reads SMNVEV (reference sequence). Trimming at V came to 1 base and at J to 10 bases, leaving 13 bases not matched to a gene. The CDR3 spans 16 residues. CDR3 nucleotide sequence: TGTGCCAGCAGTTTATATTTGCGGGAGCGGGTCGGGGAGCAGTTCTTC. Protein sequence: CASSLYLRERVGEQFF.

This clone was seen a few times. This rearrangement joins TRBV11-3 to TRBJ2-3, with D uncertain. CDR3 length equals 16 residues. Trimming removed 5 bases from V and 5 bases from J, with 20 bases in between. The germline CDR1 and CDR2 sequences are SGHNT and YENEEA. CDR3 coding DNA: TGTGCCAGCAGCCTGCAATCACGACTGGGTAAAGATACGCAGTATTTT. Translated: CASSLQSRLGKDTQYF.

This clone is categorized as medium-sized. The genes are TRBV9 and TRBJ1-3; D may be TRBD1 (5 bases). CDR3 length: 16 residues. V shed 3 bases and J shed 0 bases, with 13 bases lying between them. Germline CDR1 is SGDLS and CDR2 is YYNGEE. The CDR3 loop reads CASSAGTASSGNTIYF. In DNA, the CDR3 is TGTGCCAGCAGCGCTGGGACGGCCAGCTCTGGAAACACCATATATTTT. Using reference TRBV9 and TRBJ1-3 for the parts outside the CDR3, the full variable domain is DSGVTQTPKHLITATGQRVTLRCSPRSGDLSVYWYQQSLDQGLQFLIQYYNGEERAKGNILERFSAQQFPDLHSELNLSSLELGDSALYFCASSAGTASSGNTIYFGEGSWLTVV.

The sample holds a few counts of this clone. The chain has TRBV11-3 and TRBJ2-5; D possibly matches TRBD1 or TRBD2 (6 bases each). Trimming stripped 5 bases from V and 4 bases from J, with 17 bases between. This CDR3 has 15 amino acids. Germline CDR1 is SGHNT and CDR2 is YENEEA. CDR3 in amino acids: CASSILAEGGETQYF. The CDR3 bases are TGTGCCAGCAGCATCTTAGCGGAGGGGGGAGAGACCCAGTACTTC.

The chain carries TRBV29-1 and TRBJ2-7; TRBD2 aligns across 9 bases. CDR3 length equals 12 residues. After removal of 7 bases from V and 7 bases from J, the junction contained 8 bases not matched to a gene. Germline V gene lookup returns CDR1 SQVTM and CDR2 ANQGSEA. The DNA for the CDR3 is TGCAGCGCCACGGGACTAGCTGGTGAGCAGTACTTC. Its translation: CSATGLAGEQYF.

Relative to its sample, this clone is medium-sized. The V call is TRBV6-8, the J call TRBJ2-7; the match to TRBD1 covers 8 bases. V dropped 7 bases and J dropped 2; count of bases not matched to a gene: 4. CDR3 size: 13 residues. Per germline, CDR1 MNHGY and CDR2 SAAAGT. CDR3 amino acids: CASTRQGTYEQYF. In nucleotides, the CDR3 is TGTGCCAGCACCCGACAGGGGACCTACGAGCAGTACTTC.

The V call is TRBV11-3, the J call TRBJ2-7; 9 bases match TRBD2. The CDR3 has 15 residues. CDR1 and CDR2 (germline): SGHNT, YENEEA. With V trimmed by 2 bases and J by 1 base, 3 bases remained unmatched. Here the CDR3 DNA reads TGTGCCAGCAGCTTAAAGGGACTAGCATCCTACGAGCAGTACTTC. It encodes CASSLKGLASYEQYF.

Ten or more counts support this clone. The rearrangement joins TRBV11-3 to TRBJ2-7; 9 nucleotides align to TRBD1. The V segment lost 0 bases and the J segment 4 bases; nucleotides outside the gene matches: 4. The CDR3 runs to 15 residues. Germline-derived CDR1 and CDR2 are SGHNT and YENEEA. The CDR3 region is CASSLDNRGRYEQYF. The DNA for the CDR3 is TGTGCCAGCAGCTTAGATAACAGGGGGCGATACGAGCAGTACTTC.

This chain joins TRBV28 and TRBJ1-5, with D tentatively TRBD1 (6 bases). Germline V lookup: CDR1 MDHEN, CDR2 SYDVKM. The CDR3 runs 15 residues. Trimming removed 5 bases from V and 5 bases from J, with 16 bases in between. The CDR3 sequence: CASSRVGGLYQPQHF. CDR3 DNA: TGTGCCAGCAGTCGTGTCGGGGGGCTGTATCAGCCCCAGCATTTT.

This clone has at least ten counts. A junction boundary mismatches the germline segment, possibly from a read error. The chain carries TRBV11-3 and TRBJ1-2; 7 positions match TRBD1. From germline, CDR1 is SGHNT and CDR2 YENEEA. The CDR3 is made up of 16 amino acids. The CDR3 loop reads CASSLDGDRSLYGYTF. The CDR3 bases are TGTGCCAGCAGCCTAGATGGGGACAGATCACTCTATGGCTACACCTTC.

This clone was observed a handful of times. The chain is built from TRBV5-1 and TRBJ2-2; maybe TRBD2 (5 bases). The V end was cut by 4 bases, the J end by 8 bases, with 15 bases between. Germline CDR1 reads SGHRS; CDR2 reads YFSETQ. This CDR3 has 14 residues. In DNA form, the CDR3 reads TGCGCCAGCAGCGTTGGGTCCGGAGGAGGGGAGCTGTTTTTT. Translated, it gives CASSVGSGGGELFF.

This clone was counted many times. The chain joins TRBV11-3 to TRBJ1-4; D possibly corresponds to TRBD1 (5 bases). Per the germline V gene, CDR1 is SGHNT and CDR2 is YENEEA. The V end lost 5 bases, the J end lost 7 bases, and 17 bases lay between the germline ends. This CDR3 has 15 residues. The CDR3 bases are TGTGCCAGCAGCCAAGGGGATCGGAGGACTGAAAAACTGTTTTTT. Protein: CASSQGDRRTEKLFF.

CDR3 protein: CASSSYLAGVVSGANVLTF. The CDR3 DNA reads TGCGCCAGCAGCAGCTATCTAGCGGGAGTCGTCTCTGGGGCCAACGTCCTGACTTTC. The chain links TRBV5-1 to TRBJ2-6; TRBD2 aligns across 10 bases. In germline, CDR1 is SGHRS, CDR2 YFSETQ. V lost 4 bases and J lost 0; bases outside the gene matches: 10. The CDR3 length is 19 residues.

This clone was detected ten times or more. This chain uses TRBV11-3 with TRBJ2-7; D is perhaps TRBD2 (6 bases). Germline CDR1 and CDR2: SGHNT and YENEEA. The CDR3 extends over 14 amino acids. Trimming pared 4 bases from V and 7 bases from J, leaving 17 bases between. The CDR3 region is CASSSGLAPGEQYF. CDR3 nucleotide sequence: TGTGCCAGCAGCTCGGGACTTGCGCCGGGGGAGCAGTACTTC.

This clone was counted at least ten times. The chain has TRBV11-3 and TRBJ2-1; D is undetermined. The CDR3 is 14 amino acids. The germline gives CDR1 SGHNT, CDR2 YENEEA. Trimming pared 5 bases from V and 0 bases from J, leaving 8 bases between. The CDR3 region is CASSRYNSYNEQFF. CDR3 sequence (DNA): TGTGCCAGCAGCCGATATAACTCCTACAATGAGCAGTTCTTC. The complete variable domain, with remaining parts taken from reference TRBV11-3 and TRBJ2-1, reads EAGVVQSPRYKIIEKKQPVAFWCNPISGHNTLYWYLQNLGQGPELLIRYENEEAVDDSQLPKDRFSAERLKGVDSTLKIQPAELGDSAVYLCASSRYNSYNEQFFGPGTRLTVL.

The V gene is TRBV18, the J gene TRBJ1-5; the D is unclear. V lost 0 bases and J lost 1, with 13 bases in between. The CDR3 sequence is 17 residues long. CDR1 KGHSH and CDR2 LQKENI come from the germline V gene. Here the CDR3 DNA reads TGTGCCAGCTCACCACCAAGGAGCGCTCAGAGCAATCAGCCCCAGCATTTT. It is translated as CASSPPRSAQSNQPQHF.

There are a few counts of this clone. The gene calls are TRBV15 and TRBJ2-1; 9 nucleotides match TRBD2. The CDR3 has 15 residues. V lost 4 bases, J lost 7 bases, and 8 bases stayed unmatched. Germline V lookup: CDR1 LNHNV, CDR2 YYDKDF (reference sequence). The CDR3 nucleotides read TGTGCCACCAGCAAACTGTCAGCGGGAGGTAATGAGCAGTTCTTC. It is translated as CATSKLSAGGNEQFF.

This clone came up a few times. This chain links TRBV9 with TRBJ2-5; TRBD2 matches 9 bases. Germline lookup yields CDR1 SGDLS and CDR2 YYNGEE. The CDR3 is made up of 15 amino acids. V shed 2 bases and J 5 bases; nucleotides not matched to a gene: 7. The DNA of the CDR3 is TGTGCCAGCAGCGTGGATAGCGGGAGAGGGGAGACCCAGTACTTC. Its translation is CASSVDSGRGETQYF.

The chain joins TRBV6-8 to TRBJ2-7; the match to TRBD2 covers 10 bases. This CDR3 region has 17 residues. Germline V gene data show CDR1 as MNHGY and CDR2 as SAAAGT. With 7 bases clipped from V and 1 base from J, the junction kept 13 bases outside the gene matches. The CDR3 is CASTSASGRVGSYEQYF. CDR3 coding DNA: TGTGCCAGCACTTCGGCCAGCGGGAGGGTTGGGTCCTACGAGCAGTACTTC.

This clone was picked up a small number of times. CDR3 loop: CASSGAGQEKLFF. DNA for the CDR3: TGTGCCAGCTCGGGGGCTGGGCAGGAAAAACTGTTTTTT. The rearrangement links TRBV18 to TRBJ1-4; D is perhaps TRBD1 (6 bases). CDR3 length: 13 residues. Germline V CDR1 and CDR2: KGHSH, LQKENI. V lost 6 bases, J lost 8 bases, and 13 bases lay in between.

The CDR3 protein is CASSPREANTGELFF. CDR3 nucleotide sequence: TGTGCCAGCTCACCACGGGAGGCGAACACCGGGGAGCTGTTTTTT. The chain joins TRBV18 to TRBJ2-2, with a tentative D call TRBD2 (6 bases). V was clipped by 1 base and J by 0 bases, with 6 bases between them. Germline CDR1 reads KGHSH; CDR2 reads LQKENI. The CDR3 covers 15 residues.

This chain links TRBV5-1 with TRBJ2-1; TRBD2 agrees at 15 bases. CDR3 length equals 15 residues. With 4 bases clipped from V and 9 bases from J, the junction kept 5 bases outside the gene matches. CDR1 and CDR2 (germline): SGHRS, YFSETQ. The CDR3 DNA reads as TGCGCCAGCAGCCCGGGACTAGCGGGAGGAAGTGAGCAGTTCTTC. It is translated as CASSPGLAGGSEQFF.

The chain couples TRBV18 to TRBJ2-3; no definite D call. CDR1 is KGHSH and CDR2 is LQKENI in the germline V gene. The CDR3 covers 12 residues. Trimming cost V 2 bases and J 3 bases, with 3 bases left between them. CDR3 coding DNA: TGTGCCAGCTCACCAGAGACAGATACGCAGTATTTT. It is translated as CASSPETDTQYF.

This clone was seen many times. The CDR3 here is CASSRYRVDTEAFF. The CDR3 DNA is TGTGCCAGCAGCCGTTACAGGGTGGACACTGAAGCTTTCTTT. The chain is built from TRBV11-3 and TRBJ1-1; tentatively, D is TRBD1 (6 bases). Trimming took 5 bases from V and 3 from J, leaving 13 bases between them. The CDR3 length is 14 residues. Germline V gene sequence: CDR1 SGHNT, CDR2 YENEEA.

This clone is termed medium-sized (0.01 to 0.1%). This rearrangement joins TRBV6-8 to TRBJ2-1; TRBD2 matches at 9 bases. The CDR3 extends over 15 amino acids. V gave up 5 bases and J gave up 3 bases; unmatched junction bases: 5. Germline V gene sequence: CDR1 MNHGY, CDR2 SAAAGT. The CDR3 protein is CASSRLAEVYNEQFF. DNA for the CDR3: TGTGCCAGCAGTCGACTAGCGGAGGTCTACAATGAGCAGTTCTTC.

CDR3 bases: TGTGCCAGCAGTTCCGCAGCGGTCACGGCTGAAGCTTTCTTT. Translation: CASSSAAVTAEAFF. The genes are TRBV6-8 and TRBJ1-1; D unclear. V lost 4 bases and J lost 6, with 15 bases in between. There are 14 residues in the CDR3. Germline V gene lookup returns CDR1 MNHGY and CDR2 SAAAGT.

The chain joins TRBV11-3 to TRBJ2-1; TRBD1 matches at 7 bases. With V trimmed by 5 bases and J by 0 bases, 10 bases remained unmatched. From germline, CDR1 is SGHNT and CDR2 YENEEA. This CDR3 spans 17 amino acids. The CDR3 DNA sequence: TGTGCCAGCAGCCGTGGACAGGCCCCCCTCTCCTACAATGAGCAGTTCTTC. Its translation: CASSRGQAPLSYNEQFF.

This clone was observed at least ten times. V usage is TRBV11-3 and J usage is TRBJ1-4; TRBD1 matches at 8 bases. This CDR3 region has 15 residues. J was trimmed by 8 bases and V by 5 bases; bases with no gene match: 10. Germline loops: CDR1 SGHNT, CDR2 YENEEA. The CDR3 bases are TGTGCCAGCAGCCAAGGACAGGGAAGGGAAGAAAAACTGTTTTTT. Protein product: CASSQGQGREEKLFF.

The chain has TRBV18 and TRBJ1-5, with D possibly matching TRBD1 (6 bases). The V end lost 2 bases, the J end lost 2 bases, and 13 bases lay between the germline ends. CDR3 length: 16 residues. Germline V CDR1 and CDR2: KGHSH, LQKENI. In nucleotides, the CDR3 is TGTGCCAGCTCACCAGGGGGGGCGCCGGGCAATCAGCCCCAGCATTTT. Translated: CASSPGGAPGNQPQHF.

The chain uses TRBV19 and TRBJ1-2; D is possibly TRBD1 (5 bases). CDR3 size: 15 residues. Germline V gene lookup returns CDR1 LNHDA and CDR2 SQIVND (reference sequence). Trimming shortened V by 7 bases and J by 8 bases, and 23 bases separated the two germline ends. The CDR3 DNA reads TGTGCCAGTATTTTCACCGCGACTAAAGAGGGGGGCTACACCTTC. This gives the protein CASIFTATKEGGYTF.

This clone has more than one count but fewer than ten. The chain recombines TRBV11-3 with TRBJ2-2; no clear D. This CDR3 contains 17 residues. V was pared by 6 bases and J by 0 bases, with 17 bases between. Germline assignment: CDR1 SGHNT and CDR2 YENEEA. CDR3 region: CASRAAYPFSNTGELFF. The CDR3 coding sequence is TGTGCCAGCAGGGCAGCCTATCCCTTCTCGAACACCGGGGAGCTGTTTTTT.